This T cell receptor (beta chain) was profiled in a study of blood T cell repertoires in COVID-19. Study as a whole: From T cells, B-cell-depleted T cells, or PBMCs came the material, which was cDNA or gDNA.

The CDR3 extends over 13 amino acids. In germline, CDR1 is LNHNV, CDR2 YYDKDF (reference sequence). Trimming cost V 3 bases and J 4 bases, with 7 bases left between them. Some clones are missing from TCRdb's copy, which holds only in-frame ones; the method was immunoSEQ multiplex PCR. The sample gives 8,000 or so clones, 70% to 75% of which show up once; under 20% is in the top ten. This TCR came from a human donor in a cohort sampled during active COVID-19. The specimen was peripheral blood. The genes are TRBV15 and TRBJ2-1; D is unclear. As DNA, the CDR3 is TGTGCCACCAGCAGGCAACTGTACAATGAGCAGTTCTTC. Its protein is CATSRQLYNEQFF.